The 18 T cell receptor beta chains reported below all come from one sample, sequenced in a study of blood T cells in healthy people across ages. Through a sample-barcoded 5' primer and a J-beta primer mix, a second PCR was run for roughly 6 to 12 cycles. TCRdb re-called the 5' RACE reads with MiXCR, one entry per CDR3 protein. The table shows 1.5 million to 2 million distinct CDR3 sequences, with 28% occurring only once. Sequencing was done on a sample of blood. Receptors were obtained from a young woman in good health.

This clonotype was seen only a few times. The chain recombines TRBV19 with TRBJ2-5; possible D gene TRBD2, 6 bases. Germline V gives CDR1 LNHDA, CDR2 SQIVND (reference sequence). The CDR3 runs 15 residues. V dropped 5 bases and J dropped 8 bases, with 21 bases sitting between them. CDR3 loop: CASSPSSGGVGTQYF. Written as DNA, the CDR3 is TGTGCCAGTAGTCCCTCTTCTGGAGGGGTTGGAACCCAGTACTTC.

For this clonotype: A junction boundary mismatches the germline segment, possibly from a read error. This chain joins TRBV28 and TRBJ2-7; 10 bases line up with TRBD2. The CDR3 has 17 amino acids. The germline V gene encodes CDR1 MDHEN and CDR2 SYDVKM. The CDR3, as DNA: TGTGCCAGCAGTTTATGGCCATCTAGCGGGGGCTCCTACGAGCGGTACTTC. Its protein product is CASSLWPSSGGSYERYF.

This chain links TRBV7-9 with TRBJ1-4; 7 bases fit TRBD1. The germline CDR1 and CDR2 sequences are SEHNR and FQNEAQ (reference sequence). V dropped 4 bases and J dropped 8; count of bases not matched to a gene: 7. The CDR3 length is 14 residues. The CDR3 protein is CASSYRTGSEKLFF. The DNA for the CDR3 is TGTGCCAGCAGCTATCGGACAGGATCCGAAAAACTGTTTTTT.

The sample holds a few counts of this clonotype. This rearrangement joins TRBV6-1 to TRBJ2-6, with D perhaps matching TRBD1 or TRBD2 (5 bases each). Germline CDR1 MNHNS, CDR2 SASEGT. This CDR3 has 16 residues. V was clipped by 6 bases and J by 0 bases, with 12 bases between them. CDR3 amino acids: CASRVGRSSGANVLTF. The DNA for the CDR3 is TGTGCCAGCAGAGTGGGACGGAGCTCTGGGGCCAACGTCCTGACTTTC.

The rearrangement joins TRBV20-1 to TRBJ1-4; 7 positions agree with TRBD1. The length of the CDR3 is 12 residues. Per the germline V gene, CDR1 is DFQATT and CDR2 is SNEGSKA (reference sequence). J was trimmed by 8 bases and V by 6 bases; bases with no gene match: 6. The chain's CDR3 is CSATGEGEKLFF. The CDR3 DNA reads as TGCAGTGCAACAGGGGAGGGCGAAAAACTGTTTTTT.

Many counts were recorded for this clonotype. The V and J genes are TRBV24-1 and TRBJ2-1; D may be TRBD1 (6 bases). CDR3 length equals 15 residues. The ends were cut back, 5 bases at V and 7 bases at J, with 17 bases in the middle. CDR1 and CDR2 (germline): KGHDR, SFDVKD. CDR3 DNA sequence: TGTGCCACCAGTGCCCTGGGGGCTAAAGGAAATGAGCAGTTCTTC. Its protein product is CATSALGAKGNEQFF.

This clonotype was detected a few times. The V gene is TRBV7-2, the J gene TRBJ2-5, with 7 bases lining up with TRBD2. V dropped 0 bases and J dropped 9; count of bases not matched to a gene: 16. The CDR3 totals 17 residues. Germline-derived CDR1 and CDR2 are SGHTA and FQGNSA. The CDR3 loop is CASSLASGLGVLGAQYF. CDR3 coding DNA: TGTGCCAGCAGCTTAGCGTCCGGACTAGGGGTACTAGGGGCCCAGTACTTC.

V usage is TRBV5-4 and J usage is TRBJ2-7; TRBD1 or TRBD2 may be the D gene (5 bases each). Germline V gene sequence: CDR1 SGHNT, CDR2 YYREEE (reference sequence). The germline V and J ends were trimmed by 0 bases and 7 bases, with 14 bases remaining between them. The CDR3 covers 14 residues. The CDR3 DNA is TGTGCCAGCAGCTTGGTGGGGGAATCTAGGGAGCAGTACTTC. This codes for CASSLVGESREQYF.

This clonotype has more than one count but fewer than ten. The rearrangement links TRBV9 to TRBJ2-2; possibly TRBD1 for D (6 bases). V lost 3 bases and J 3 bases, leaving 15 bases between the germline ends. The CDR3 covers 16 residues. Germline V gene sequence: CDR1 SGDLS, CDR2 YYNGEE. CDR3: CASSATFPGDTGELFF. The CDR3 DNA reads TGTGCCAGCAGCGCAACTTTTCCAGGGGACACCGGGGAGCTGTTTTTT.

The chain recombines TRBV25-1 with TRBJ1-5; D possibly corresponds to TRBD1 (5 bases). This CDR3 has 14 residues. V was trimmed by 2 bases and J by 5 bases, leaving 10 bases between them. Per germline, CDR1 MGHDK and CDR2 SYGVNS. The chain's CDR3 is CASSESRDHQPQHF. Here the CDR3 DNA reads TGTGCCAGCAGTGAAAGTAGGGACCATCAGCCCCAGCATTTT.

This chain joins TRBV12-5 and TRBJ1-4; D gene uncertain. Germline V gene data show CDR1 as LGHNT and CDR2 as FRNRAP. V was clipped by 0 bases and J by 3 bases, with 8 bases between them. CDR3 length equals 15 residues. The CDR3, as DNA: TGTGCTAGTGGTTTGGTATATGGGGCTAATGAAAAACTGTTTTTT. As protein: CASGLVYGANEKLFF.

This clonotype has at least ten counts. The chain links TRBV11-2 to TRBJ2-5; no clear D gene. CDR3 length: 15 residues. V gave up 2 bases and J gave up 3 bases, with 13 bases separating them. CDR1 SGHAT and CDR2 FQNNGV come from the germline V gene. The CDR3 is CASSLLLGSKETQYF. The CDR3 bases are TGTGCCAGCAGCTTATTATTGGGCAGCAAAGAGACCCAGTACTTC.

The rearrangement uses TRBV5-1 and TRBJ1-4; D might be TRBD1 (5 bases). The germline CDR1 and CDR2 sequences are SGHRS and YFSETQ. V lost 0 bases to trimming and J lost 6 bases, with 12 bases between them. The CDR3 has 15 residues. The DNA for the CDR3 is TGCGCCAGCAGCTTGGGATGGGGCGCCGATGAAAAACTGTTTTTT. As protein: CASSLGWGADEKLFF.

The rearrangement uses TRBV20-1 and TRBJ2-3; no clear D gene. V was cut by 2 bases and J by 4 bases, with 10 bases left in between. CDR1 and CDR2 (germline): DFQATT, SNEGSKA (reference sequence). The length of the CDR3 is 13 residues. This chain's CDR3 is CSARRAEADTQYF. CDR3 sequence (DNA): TGCAGTGCTAGACGAGCTGAGGCAGATACGCAGTATTTT.

This clonotype was recorded a few times. J is TRBJ2-1 and V is TRBV6-1, with D possibly being TRBD2 (6 bases). Germline V gene sequence: CDR1 MNHNS, CDR2 SASEGT. The CDR3 spans 13 residues. Trimming shortened V by 10 bases and J by 1 base, and 11 bases separated the two germline ends. The CDR3 DNA reads TGTGCCAACGCGGGGCCATCCTACAATGAGCAGTTCTTC. Translation: CANAGPSYNEQFF.

This clonotype was seen only a few times. Germline is not matched at one junction end, which may reflect a read error. The chain joins TRBV19 to TRBJ2-5; the D gene could be TRBD1 or TRBD2 (5 bases each). Looked up from germline, CDR1 is LNHDA and CDR2 is SQIVND (reference sequence). The CDR3 totals 15 residues. CDR3 sequence (DNA): TGTGCCGGTAGTATAATTACAGGAGGACTGGAGACCCAGTACTTC. This gives the protein CAGSIITGGLETQYF.

This clonotype turned up a few times. The V call is TRBV14, the J call TRBJ2-1, with TRBD2 identical over 11 bases. With 4 bases clipped from V and 12 bases from J, the junction kept 8 bases outside the gene matches. Per germline, CDR1 SGHDN and CDR2 FVKESK. The CDR3 consists of 14 residues. CDR3: CASSRLPGLAVQFF. The DNA for the CDR3 is TGTGCCAGCAGCCGCCTACCGGGACTAGCGGTGCAGTTCTTC.

This clonotype has only a few counts. J is TRBJ2-7 and V is TRBV4-1; D perhaps matches TRBD1 (5 bases). The V end was cut by 2 bases, the J end by 0 bases, with 17 bases between. CDR3 length: 17 residues. In germline, CDR1 is MGHRA, CDR2 YSYEKL. CDR3 in DNA: TGCGCCAGCAGCCAACTACGACAGACTCAAAGCTCCTACGAGCAGTACTTC. It yields the protein CASSQLRQTQSSYEQYF.